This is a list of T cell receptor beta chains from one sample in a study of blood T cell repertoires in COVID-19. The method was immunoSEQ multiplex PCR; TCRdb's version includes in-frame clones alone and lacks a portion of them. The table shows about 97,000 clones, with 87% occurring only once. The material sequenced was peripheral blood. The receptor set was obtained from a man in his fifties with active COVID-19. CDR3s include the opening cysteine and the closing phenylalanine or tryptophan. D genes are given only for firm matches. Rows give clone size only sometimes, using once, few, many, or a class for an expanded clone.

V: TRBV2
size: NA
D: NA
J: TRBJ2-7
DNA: TGTGCCAGCAGCGTAGAGGCAGGGGCCACCTACGAGCAGTACTTC
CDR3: CASSVEAGATYEQYF

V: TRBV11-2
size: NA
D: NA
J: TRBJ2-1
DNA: TGTGCCAGCAGCTTAGGGCGGGGAGGTCCTTACAATGAGCAGTTCTTC
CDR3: CASSLGRGGPYNEQFF

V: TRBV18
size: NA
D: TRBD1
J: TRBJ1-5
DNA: TGTGCCAGCTCTCCCGGACAGGTTGATGATCAGCCCCAGCATTTT
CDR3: CASSPGQVDDQPQHF

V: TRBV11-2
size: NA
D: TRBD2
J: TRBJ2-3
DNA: TGTGCCAGCAGGAGGGGGCGCGGGGGGGCTTCAGATACGCAGTATTTT
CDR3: CASRRGRGGASDTQYF

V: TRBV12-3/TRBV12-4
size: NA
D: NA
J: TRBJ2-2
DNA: TGTGCCAGCAGATATGCCGGGGAGCTGTTTTTT
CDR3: CASRYAGELFF

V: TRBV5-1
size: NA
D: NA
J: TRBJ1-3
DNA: TGCGCCAGCACGAAGGACTTAGGAAACACCATATATTTT
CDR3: CASTKDLGNTIYF

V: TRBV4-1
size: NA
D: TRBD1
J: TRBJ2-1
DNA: TGCGCCAGCAGCCAAGTTTTGGGACAGGGTTACAATGAGCAGTTCTTC
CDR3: CASSQVLGQGYNEQFF

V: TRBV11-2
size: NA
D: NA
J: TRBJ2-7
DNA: TGTGCCAGCAGCTCGGTCCGGGACAAGCCCTACGAGCAGTACTTC
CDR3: CASSSVRDKPYEQYF

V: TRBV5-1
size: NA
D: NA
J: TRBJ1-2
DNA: TGCGCCAGCAAGATATCAGCGGAGTCCTATGGCTACACCTTC
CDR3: CASKISAESYGYTF

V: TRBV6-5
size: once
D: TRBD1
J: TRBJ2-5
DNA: TGTGCCAGCAGTTACTTCGACAGGGGGCGGCGAGAGACCCAGTACTTC
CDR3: CASSYFDRGRRETQYF